This T cell receptor beta chain was documented in a study of cytomegalovirus exposure and HLA in healthy donors. General study results and limits: A later examination showed that TCR association rates differed by HLA locus, with DRB1 most and HLA-C fewest. Per published accounts, TCR beta sequences correctly predicted the HLA-A and HLA-B alleles of most subjects. It was 164 TCR beta chains that were listed as cytomegalovirus-associated. Serostatus for CMV was the only available immune exposure information.

The PCR used 60 Vbeta and 13 Jbeta primers. Data came from immunoSEQ multiplex PCR; TCRdb stores just in-frame clones and leaves some out. The sample lists approximately 190,000 clones; more than 9.5% were seen once. Losses at the gene ends were 4 bases for V and 6 bases for J; bases not matched to a gene: 6. This CDR3 has 14 amino acids. Germline V CDR1 and CDR2: SGHTA, FQGTGA. This clone has only a few counts. Its matching antigen is unknown. The rearrangement joins TRBV7-3 to TRBJ2-3, with 8 bases lining up with TRBD2. The sequenced sample was PBMCs. The clonotype originates from a man between 50 and 59 years old in good health and CMV-seropositive. The CDR3 bases are TGTGCCAGCAGCTCGGGACTAGGAGCCGATACGCAGTATTTT. Residues: CASSSGLGADTQYF. Supplemented by reference TRBV7-3 and TRBJ2-3, the full variable domain reads GAGVSQTPSNKVTEKGKYVELRCDPISGHTALYWYRQSLGQGPEFLIYFQGTGAADDSGLPNDRFFAVRPEGSVSTLKIQRTERGDSAVYLCASSSGLGADTQYFGPGTRLTVL.